The 22 T cell receptor beta chains presented below share a single source sample, sequenced in a study of T cell responses to AZD1222 COVID-19 vaccine. The repertoire was sequenced with immunoSEQ multiplex PCR; TCRdb's copy has only in-frame clones and lacks some. The sample holds tens of thousands of clones, about 88% seen once. The sample in question was peripheral blood, obtained 28 days after the second AZD1222 dose. The receptors stem from an adult who received the AZD1222 COVID-19 vaccine.

V gene TRBV28 combines with J gene TRBJ1-2, with D hard to call. The CDR3 consists of 13 residues. The germline V and J ends were trimmed by 7 bases and 8 bases, with 17 bases remaining between them. Germline V gene lookup returns CDR1 MDHEN and CDR2 SYDVKM. This chain's CDR3 is CASTRRAGYGYTF. The CDR3 DNA sequence: TGTGCCAGCACCCGTCGGGCGGGCTACGGCTACACCTTC.

Details on this clone: One junction end does not reproduce the germline sequence, and a read error may be involved. The chain combines TRBV12-3 or TRBV12-4 with TRBJ2-5; D gene unclear. CDR3 length: 11 amino acids. CDR3 in amino acids: CASSLGIRTDF. In DNA form, the CDR3 reads TGTGCCAGCAGTTTAGGGATCCGGACCGACTTC.

V and J are TRBV10-3 and TRBJ1-6, with 8 nucleotides matching TRBD1. The CDR3 has 12 residues. Trimming removed 6 bases from V and 10 bases from J; junction bases left unmatched: 2. The germline gives CDR1 ENHRY, CDR2 SYGVKD. CDR3 sequence (DNA): TGTGCCATCAGGACAGGGGAGTCACCCCTCCACTTT. Protein product: CAIRTGESPLHF.

This clone showed up just once. The chain carries TRBV2 and TRBJ1-4; D possibly corresponds to TRBD1 (6 bases). V was cut by 7 bases and J by 2 bases, with 14 bases left in between. CDR1 and CDR2 from the germline V gene are SNHLY and FYNNEI. The CDR3 is made up of 15 amino acids. CDR3 nucleotides: TGTGCCAGCACCTACACAGGGACGACTAATGAAAAACTGTTTTTT. It specifies CASTYTGTTNEKLFF.

The chain uses TRBV19 and TRBJ2-7; 7 bases agree with TRBD2. Germline V gene sequence: CDR1 LNHDA, CDR2 SQIVND (reference sequence). CDR3 size: 16 residues. The ends lost 3 bases at V and 2 bases at J; junction bases unmatched: 10. The CDR3 DNA sequence: TGTGCCAGTAGTATTCGGGCCAGCGGGGCGCCCTACGAGCAGTACTTC. It translates to CASSIRASGAPYEQYF.

The CDR3 region is CASSQSGTGGYEQYF. CDR3 in DNA: TGCGCCAGCAGCCAAAGCGGGACCGGAGGCTACGAGCAGTACTTC. The chain has TRBV4-1 and TRBJ2-7, with 7 bases aligning to TRBD2. V trimming: 2 bases; J trimming: 3 bases; junction bases outside the gene matches: 7. The CDR3 is 15 residues long. Germline V gene lookup returns CDR1 MGHRA and CDR2 YSYEKL.

The rearrangement uses TRBV6-5 and TRBJ1-4; D gene unclear. V lost 5 bases and J lost 4, with 14 bases in between. CDR3 size: 15 residues. Per germline, CDR1 MNHEY and CDR2 SVGAGI. Written as DNA, the CDR3 is TGTGCCAGCAGTCTAAACCTCGGGAGTAATGAAAAACTGTTTTTT. Its protein is CASSLNLGSNEKLFF.

The chain joins TRBV6-5 to TRBJ2-1; the D gene is possibly TRBD2 (6 bases). The CDR3 spans 14 residues. V shed 6 bases and J shed 10 bases, with 19 bases lying between them. Per the germline V gene, CDR1 is MNHEY and CDR2 is SVGAGI. The CDR3 region is CASSQITSSGEQFF. The CDR3 DNA reads TGTGCCAGCAGCCAAATTACTAGCAGCGGCGAGCAGTTCTTC.

The rearrangement uses TRBV5-6 and TRBJ1-5; maybe TRBD1 (5 bases). Looked up from germline, CDR1 is SGHDT and CDR2 is YYEEEE. The CDR3 sequence is 15 residues long. The V end lost 2 bases, the J end lost 4 bases, and 13 bases lay between the germline ends. The CDR3 region has the DNA TGTGCCAGCAGCTTATATATGGGGGATAATCAGCCCCAGCATTTT. Its translation: CASSLYMGDNQPQHF.

CDR3 region: CASSLIADSSYEQYF. The CDR3 DNA reads as TGTGCCAGCAGCTTAATAGCGGATAGCTCCTACGAGCAGTACTTC. The V and J genes are TRBV11-1 and TRBJ2-7; a weak D match, TRBD2 (6 bases). Germline V gene sequence: CDR1 SGHAT, CDR2 FQDESV (reference sequence). This CDR3 is 15 amino acids long. The V gene lost 2 bases and the J gene lost 0 bases, with 11 bases spanning the gap.

This rearrangement joins TRBV5-6 to TRBJ2-4; TRBD2 aligns across 10 bases. Germline lookup yields CDR1 SGHDT and CDR2 YYEEEE. CDR3 size: 15 residues. The V segment lost 4 bases and the J segment 9 bases; nucleotides outside the gene matches: 10. Here the CDR3 reads CASSQREGLLGIQYF. As DNA, the CDR3 is TGTGCCAGCAGCCAGCGGGAGGGCCTTCTGGGCATTCAGTACTTC.

This sequence joins TRBV4-2 and TRBJ2-5, with a possible D match to TRBD2 (6 bases). Between the trimmed V and J ends, which lost 1 base and 4 bases, there was a span of 16 bases. Germline CDR1 reads LGHNA; CDR2 reads YNFKEQ. There are 16 residues in the CDR3. The CDR3 is CASSQVGRVGGETQYF. CDR3 DNA sequence: TGTGCCAGCAGCCAAGTAGGGCGAGTGGGGGGAGAGACCCAGTACTTC.

V usage is TRBV24-1 and J usage is TRBJ2-1; the D gene is possibly TRBD2 (6 bases). V was pared by 3 bases and J by 0 bases, with 11 bases between. The CDR3 is 16 residues long. CDR1 is KGHDR and CDR2 is SFDVKD in the germline V gene. CDR3 sequence reads: CATSDTSSSSYNEQFF. The CDR3 DNA reads TGTGCCACCAGTGATACTAGCTCCAGCTCCTACAATGAGCAGTTCTTC.

The V gene is TRBV4-3, the J gene TRBJ1-5; D is unresolved. The CDR3 is 14 residues long. V shed 0 bases and J shed 4 bases, with 7 bases lying between them. Germline V lookup: CDR1 LGHNA, CDR2 YSLEER. CDR3 DNA: TGCGCCAGCAGCCAAGATCGCCGGAATCAGCCCCAGCATTTT. It yields the protein CASSQDRRNQPQHF.

This sequence joins TRBV9 and TRBJ1-6, with D tentatively TRBD1 (6 bases). The V end lost 3 bases, the J end lost 7 bases, and 17 bases lay between the germline ends. Germline V gene lookup returns CDR1 SGDLS and CDR2 YYNGEE. The CDR3 is made up of 16 amino acids. The CDR3 coding sequence is TGTGCCAGCAGCGGAGTGTTGAGGCAGGGGAATTCACCCCTCCACTTT. This gives the protein CASSGVLRQGNSPLHF.

The chain joins TRBV5-4 to TRBJ2-3, with D unresolved. Germline V gene sequence: CDR1 SGHNT, CDR2 YYREEE (reference sequence). This CDR3 region has 13 residues. Trimming removed 4 bases at V and 3 bases at J, with 9 bases between. CDR3 in amino acids: CASSPRHTDTQYF. DNA for the CDR3: TGTGCCAGCAGCCCGAGGCATACAGATACGCAGTATTTT.

The rearrangement joins TRBV5-1 to TRBJ2-7; D gene unclear. V lost 1 base, J lost 2 bases, and 7 bases lay in between. Looked up from germline, CDR1 is SGHRS and CDR2 is YFSETQ. This CDR3 is 13 amino acids long. CDR3 amino acids: CASSLSSPYEQYF. For the CDR3, the DNA is TGCGCCAGCAGCTTGTCCTCCCCCTACGAGCAGTACTTC. Drawing the rest from reference TRBV5-1 and TRBJ2-7, the complete variable domain is KAGVTQTPRYLIKTRGQQVTLSCSPISGHRSVSWYQQTPGQGLQFLFEYFSETQRNKGNFPGRFSGRQFSNSRSEMNVSTLELGDSALYLCASSLSSPYEQYFGPGTRLTVT.

The V and J genes are TRBV7-2 and TRBJ1-5; 9 bases map to TRBD1. Trimming removed 5 bases from V and 11 bases from J; junction bases left unmatched: 16. Germline V gives CDR1 SGHTA, CDR2 FQGNSA. This CDR3 spans 16 amino acids. The CDR3 sequence is CASSPLGQGTSGAQHF. The CDR3 DNA follows: TGTGCCAGCAGCCCGTTGGGACAGGGTACCTCCGGGGCCCAGCATTTT.

The chain links TRBV30 to TRBJ2-1, with 14 bases lining up with TRBD2. CDR1 is GTSNPN, CDR2 SVGIG, per germline (reference sequence). CDR3 length equals 13 residues. Losses at the gene ends were 8 bases for V and 9 bases for J; bases not matched to a gene: 6. The CDR3 here is CARRLAGGSEQFF. CDR3 nucleotides: TGTGCCCGAAGACTAGCGGGAGGGAGTGAGCAGTTCTTC.

The rearrangement joins TRBV6-1 to TRBJ1-6; D unclear. The CDR3 totals 13 residues. CDR1 and CDR2 from the germline V gene are MNHNS and SASEGT. Trimming stripped 4 bases from V and 7 bases from J, with 8 bases between. The CDR3 spells CASSVYENSPLHF. The CDR3 nucleotides are TGTGCCAGCAGTGTGTACGAAAATTCACCCCTCCACTTT.

The chain joins TRBV4-1 to TRBJ1-1; D possibly corresponds to TRBD1 (6 bases). Germline CDR1 MGHRA, CDR2 YSYEKL. There are 16 residues in the CDR3. Deletions cut 7 bases from V and 6 bases from J, with 24 bases between. CDR3 coding DNA: TGCGCCAGCATTCCCTCCCCCGGGGGGGCTCGGGCTGAAGCTTTCTTT. Translation: CASIPSPGGARAEAFF.

To note about this clone: The sample holds other DNA sequences that translate to the same CDR3. V gene TRBV5-4 combines with J gene TRBJ2-2, with TRBD2 matching over 11 bases. The ends lost 4 bases at V and 5 bases at J; junction bases unmatched: 4. CDR3 length equals 15 residues. Germline V lookup: CDR1 SGHNT, CDR2 YYREEE (reference sequence). CDR3 sequence reads: CASSPWTSGTGELFF. The CDR3 DNA reads as TGTGCCAGCAGCCCATGGACTAGCGGGACCGGGGAGCTGTTTTTT.